This T cell receptor beta chain was found in a study of blood T cell repertoires in COVID-19. This CDR3 has 16 amino acids. The V gene lost 4 bases and the J gene lost 6 bases, with 19 bases spanning the gap. Germline loops: CDR1 SGDLS, CDR2 YYNGEE. Original processing notes: Reference gene primer amplification gave nucleated cell count estimates. Some clones are missing from TCRdb's copy, which holds only in-frame ones; the method was immunoSEQ multiplex PCR. From that table come the V and J calls and clone size; the DNA was used to work out D and trimming. The sample has 35,000 to 50,000 clones, roughly 85% seen once.

The source is a man in his 60s with acute or convalescent COVID-19. Sequenced sample: peripheral blood. The V gene is TRBV9, the J gene TRBJ2-2; D call uncertain. The CDR3 here is CASSSRPESKAGELFF. DNA of the CDR3: TGTGCCAGCAGCTCCCGACCGGAGAGTAAGGCCGGGGAGCTGTTTTTT. The whole variable domain, filled in from reference TRBV9 and TRBJ2-2, reads DSGVTQTPKHLITATGQRVTLRCSPRSGDLSVYWYQQSLDQGLQFLIQYYNGEERAKGNILERFSAQQFPDLHSELNLSSLELGDSALYFCASSSRPESKAGELFFGEGSRLTVL.